The rows below give T cell receptor beta chains drawn from one sample of a study of T cell responses to AZD1222 COVID-19 vaccine. Here immunoSEQ multiplex PCR was the method, and the copy in TCRdb shows in-frame clones only, minus some. This sample yields 120,000 to 150,000 clones, of which under 95% are seen a single time; around 5.2% belongs to the top ten. The sample in question was peripheral blood, obtained on day 0 of AZD1222 vaccination. Receptor source: an adult in good health. Each CDR3 is given with its conserved first and last residue. The order of the fields is D gene, V gene, J gene, clone size, CDR3 DNA, CDR3 protein. A D gene is named only where the DNA matches it firmly. Clone size, where shown, is once, few, many, or a class for clones that have expanded.

D: NA; V: TRBV25-1; J: TRBJ1-2; size: NA; DNA: TGTGCCAGCAGTGATCTCGCTTATGGCTACACCTTC; CDR3: CASSDLAYGYTF
D: TRBD2; V: TRBV5-6; J: TRBJ2-5; size: once; DNA: TGTGCCAGCAGCTTCTCCGGGGGGGCAGGGACCCAGTACTTC; CDR3: CASSFSGGAGTQYF
D: NA; V: TRBV19; J: TRBJ1-2; size: NA; DNA: TGTGCCAGTAGTATGGAAGCCCTTGGGAATGGCTACACCTTC; CDR3: CASSMEALGNGYTF
D: NA; V: TRBV5-1; J: TRBJ2-5; size: NA; DNA: TGCGCCAGCAGCTTGGTTGGCGTGGGTGGGCAAGAGACCCAGTACTTC; CDR3: CASSLVGVGGQETQYF
D: TRBD1; V: TRBV18; J: TRBJ2-7; size: NA; DNA: TGTGCCAGCTCACCAAGGGACAGCGCCAGCGAGCAGTACTTC; CDR3: CASSPRDSASEQYF
D: NA; V: TRBV19; J: TRBJ2-7; size: NA; DNA: TGTGCCAGTACTACTATGTTGGGGTTGGGGTACGAGCAGTACTTC; CDR3: CASTTMLGLGYEQYF
D: NA; V: TRBV19; J: TRBJ1-2; size: NA; DNA: TGTGCCAGTAGTATCCCTTGGAACATAAACTATGGCTACACCTTC; CDR3: CASSIPWNINYGYTF
D: TRBD1; V: TRBV6-1; J: TRBJ2-3; size: NA; DNA: TGTGCCAGCAGTGAAGCTGGGACAGGGGGCAGGCGGGGGGGATCAGATACGCAGTATTTT; CDR3: CASSEAGTGGRRGGSDTQYF
D: NA; V: TRBV29-1; J: TRBJ2-2; size: NA; DNA: TGCAGCGGGACAGAAGCCGGGGAGCTGTTTTTT; CDR3: CSGTEAGELFF
D: NA; V: TRBV21-1; J: TRBJ1-2; size: NA; DNA: TGTGCCAGCAGCAAAGGGGGTCGGGAATTAGCCTACCTCTATGGCTACACCTTC; CDR3: CASSKGGRELAYLYGYTF
D: NA; V: TRBV6-6; J: TRBJ1-2; size: NA; DNA: TGCCCGTCAAGGCAATTGGAAGACTATGGCTACACCTTC; CDR3: CPSRQLEDYGYTF
D: NA; V: TRBV12-3/TRBV12-4; J: TRBJ1-2; size: NA; DNA: TGTGCCAGCAGTTTTGCGGAGGGTACCGGCTACACCTTC; CDR3: CASSFAEGTGYTF
D: NA; V: TRBV7-2; J: TRBJ2-1; size: NA; DNA: TGTGCCAGCAGCTCGACCTGGGATGAGCAGTTCTTC; CDR3: CASSSTWDEQFF
D: NA; V: TRBV5-1; J: TRBJ2-7; size: NA; DNA: TGCGCCAGCAGCTTGGCCTCCTCCTCCGAGCAGTACTTC; CDR3: CASSLASSSEQYF
D: NA; V: TRBV7-9; J: TRBJ2-3; size: NA; DNA: TGTGCCAGCAGCTTCGGGGTCGGCAGTAGCACAGATACGCAGTATTTT; CDR3: CASSFGVGSSTDTQYF
D: NA; V: TRBV7-9; J: TRBJ1-1; size: NA; DNA: TGTGCCAGCAGCTTAATCGAGGGGATGAACACTGAAGCTTTCTTT; CDR3: CASSLIEGMNTEAFF
D: NA; V: TRBV14; J: TRBJ2-2; size: NA; DNA: TGTGCCAGCAGCCCAAAAAACGTGGCCGGGGAGCTGTTTTTT; CDR3: CASSPKNVAGELFF
D: NA; V: TRBV7-8; J: TRBJ1-2; size: NA; DNA: TGTGCCAGCAGCCCAGCCTACGGGGGTTATGGCTACACCTTC; CDR3: CASSPAYGGYGYTF
D: TRBD2; V: TRBV10-3; J: TRBJ2-1; size: NA; DNA: TGTGCCATCAGTGAGGGACTAGCGGTCTCCTACAATGAGCAGTTCTTC; CDR3: CAISEGLAVSYNEQFF
D: NA; V: TRBV3-1/TRBV3-2; J: TRBJ1-4; size: NA; DNA: TGTGCCAGCGGCCGTTATGATAATGAAAAACTGTTTTTT; CDR3: CASGRYDNEKLFF
D: TRBD1; V: TRBV19; J: TRBJ2-2; size: NA; DNA: TGTGCCAGTAGTGTAGGACAGGGTTTGGCCGGGGAGCTGTTTTTT; CDR3: CASSVGQGLAGELFF
D: NA; V: TRBV9; J: TRBJ2-3; size: NA; DNA: TGTGCCAGCAGCGCTGGGGCGAGCGCGGGCTCTAGAGGTTTTTATACGCAGTATTTT; CDR3: CASSAGASAGSRGFYTQYF
D: NA; V: TRBV6-5; J: TRBJ1-1; size: once; DNA: TGTGCCAGCAGGCGAATCGGGAGCGTTGAAGCTTTCTTT; CDR3: CASRRIGSVEAFF
D: TRBD1; V: TRBV10-3; J: TRBJ2-7; size: few; DNA: TGTGCCACTGGACAGGGGGCTGAAGAGCAGTACTTC; CDR3: CATGQGAEEQYF
D: NA; V: TRBV28; J: TRBJ1-1; size: NA; DNA: TGTGCCAGCAGTGATGGGATCGGTCAGCGATTCTTT; CDR3: CASSDGIGQRFF
D: NA; V: TRBV5-1; J: TRBJ2-7; size: NA; DNA: TGCGCCAGCAGCCTTGGGACACACTCCTACGAGCAGTACTTC; CDR3: CASSLGTHSYEQYF
D: NA; V: TRBV18; J: TRBJ2-7; size: NA; DNA: TGTGCCAGCTCACCTTCCCAGTACTCCTACGAGCAGTACTTC; CDR3: CASSPSQYSYEQYF
D: NA; V: TRBV12-3/TRBV12-4; J: TRBJ1-6; size: NA; DNA: TGTGCCAGCAGTTTAAGGCCGGGATCACCCCTCCACTTT; CDR3: CASSLRPGSPLHF
D: TRBD2; V: TRBV25-1; J: TRBJ2-2; size: NA; DNA: TGTGCCAGCAGTCCATTCCCGGGACTAGTAAACACCGGGGAGCTGTTTTTT; CDR3: CASSPFPGLVNTGELFF
D: NA; V: TRBV27; J: TRBJ2-1; size: NA; DNA: TGTGCCAGCAGGGCGAGGAGCAATGAGCAGTTCTTC; CDR3: CASRARSNEQFF
D: NA; V: TRBV6-5; J: TRBJ1-1; size: NA; DNA: TGTGCCAGCAGTCCGACAGGGAACACTGAAGCTTTCTTT; CDR3: CASSPTGNTEAFF
D: NA; V: TRBV15; J: TRBJ2-2; size: NA; DNA: TGTGCCACCAGCAGAGATTTGGCAGGGCCGGAGAACACCGGGGAGCTGTTTTTT; CDR3: CATSRDLAGPENTGELFF
D: NA; V: TRBV6-2/TRBV6-3; J: TRBJ1-6; size: NA; DNA: TGTGCCAGCAGTTACTCGAACGATTCACCCCTCCACTTT; CDR3: CASSYSNDSPLHF
D: NA; V: TRBV6-2/TRBV6-3; J: TRBJ2-7; size: NA; DNA: TGTGCCAGCAGCCGTACCCTCGACGCCTACGAGCAGTACTTC; CDR3: CASSRTLDAYEQYF
D: NA; V: TRBV5-1; J: TRBJ1-4; size: NA; DNA: TGCGCCAGCAGCAACCCACAGGGTCCTAATGAAAAACTGTTTTTT; CDR3: CASSNPQGPNEKLFF
D: TRBD1; V: TRBV18; J: TRBJ1-1; size: few; DNA: TGTGCCAGCTCACTGACAGGACAGGCGAACACTGAAGCTTTCTTT; CDR3: CASSLTGQANTEAFF
D: TRBD2; V: TRBV5-1; J: TRBJ2-1; size: once; DNA: TGCGCCAGCAGCTTGCTTTCCGGGGGGGAGTACAATGAGCAGTTCTTC; CDR3: CASSLLSGGEYNEQFF